This T cell receptor beta chain came from a study of Tregs in tolerant kidney transplant recipients. Study-level points and caveats: Activated donor B cell expansion appeared to reveal the most relevant donor-specific TCRbeta repertoire.

Germline V CDR1 and CDR2: SGHDT, YYEEEE. V lost 6 bases and J 0 bases, leaving 12 bases between the germline ends. This CDR3 has 14 amino acids. Method: immunoSEQ multiplex PCR; TCRdb's copy keeps in-frame clones and lacks some. The data show approximately 15,000 clones, more than 50% seen once. After approximately six days with irradiated graft donor PBMCs, CFSE-labeled recipient PBMCs were FACS-sorted. On this clone: The target antigen is unknown.

V is TRBV5-6 and J is TRBJ1-1; TRBD1 might be the D (6 bases). The clonotype was recovered from a human patient who received a combined kidney and bone marrow transplant. Source: CD4+ T cells from blood cultured with allogeneic cells, taken before the transplant. CDR3 in DNA: TGTGCCAGCACGTTACAGGGAGTGAACACTGAAGCTTTCTTT. As protein: CASTLQGVNTEAFF.